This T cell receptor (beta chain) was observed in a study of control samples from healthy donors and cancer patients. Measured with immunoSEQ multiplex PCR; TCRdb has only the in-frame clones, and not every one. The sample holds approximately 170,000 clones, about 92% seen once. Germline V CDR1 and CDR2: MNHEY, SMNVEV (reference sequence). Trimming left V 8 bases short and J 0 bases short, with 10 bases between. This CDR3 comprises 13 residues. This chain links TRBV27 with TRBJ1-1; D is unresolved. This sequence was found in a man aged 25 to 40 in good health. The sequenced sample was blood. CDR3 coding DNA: TGTGCCAGCGCTGGCCGCTTGAACACTGAAGCTTTCTTT. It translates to CASAGRLNTEAFF.